This T cell receptor beta chain was recovered during a study of T cells in Graves' hyperthyroidism and ophthalmopathy. The study's findings and limits: The model's output predicted ophthalmopathy at a median of roughly 6.9 months prior to onset. Blood held most thyroid clonotypes expanded above 0.001 frequency.

Amplification yielded TCR beta CDR3 regions, with RNA transcripts as the source. Carried out on the TCR CDR3, a first-round RT-PCR used the HTBI primer set. TCRdb ran MiXCR on the multiplex PCR reads and lists one entry per CDR3 protein. The profile shows some 490,000 distinct CDR3 sequences, more than 15% of them singletons. Exclusion criteria comprised uncontrolled infection, other autoimmune disease, pregnancy or lactation. Orbital computed tomography and thyroid ultrasound, together with serum TRAb and thyroxine and clinical symptoms, were used for diagnoses. V lost 3 bases and J lost 4, with 19 bases in between. CDR3 length equals 16 residues. This clonotype was seen many times. The antigen is not known.

Input material: blood. The chain is built from TRBV12-3 or TRBV12-4 and TRBJ2-7, with D possibly TRBD1 on 6 matching bases. The sequence derives from a woman aged 25 to 45 with Graves' ophthalmopathy. The CDR3 loop reads CASSLNRDKIKYEQYF. The CDR3 DNA reads as TGTGCCAGCAGTTTGAACAGGGACAAGATAAAATACGAGCAGTACTTC.